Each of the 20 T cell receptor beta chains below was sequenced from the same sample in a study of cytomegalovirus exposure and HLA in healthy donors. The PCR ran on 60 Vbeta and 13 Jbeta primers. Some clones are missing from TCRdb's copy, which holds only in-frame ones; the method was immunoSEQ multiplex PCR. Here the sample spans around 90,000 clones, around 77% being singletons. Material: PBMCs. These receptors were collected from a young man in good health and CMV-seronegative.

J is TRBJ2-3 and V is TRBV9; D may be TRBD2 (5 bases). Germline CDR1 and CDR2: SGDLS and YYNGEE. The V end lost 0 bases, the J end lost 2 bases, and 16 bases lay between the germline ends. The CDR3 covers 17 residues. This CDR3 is CASSVADLLEVTDTQYF. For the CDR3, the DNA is TGTGCCAGCAGCGTAGCAGACCTACTAGAAGTCACAGATACGCAGTATTTT.

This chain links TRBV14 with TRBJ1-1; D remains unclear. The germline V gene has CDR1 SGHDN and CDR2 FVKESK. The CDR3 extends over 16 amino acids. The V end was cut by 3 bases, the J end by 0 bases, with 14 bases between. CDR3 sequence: CASSQPGASVNTEAFF. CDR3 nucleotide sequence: TGTGCCAGCAGCCAGCCAGGTGCGAGTGTGAACACTGAAGCTTTCTTT.

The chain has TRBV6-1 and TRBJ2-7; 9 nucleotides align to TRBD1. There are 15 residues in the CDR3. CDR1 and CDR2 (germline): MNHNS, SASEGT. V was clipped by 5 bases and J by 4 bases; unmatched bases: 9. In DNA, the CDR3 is TGTGCCAGCAGTTCACCGGGACAGGGCGGGTACGAGCAGTACTTC. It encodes CASSSPGQGGYEQYF.

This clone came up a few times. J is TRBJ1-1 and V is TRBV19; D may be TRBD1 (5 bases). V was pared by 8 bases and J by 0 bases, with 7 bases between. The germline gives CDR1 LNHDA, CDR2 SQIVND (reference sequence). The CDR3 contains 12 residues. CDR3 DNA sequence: TGTGCCAGTGCAGGGTTGAACACTGAAGCTTTCTTT. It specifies CASAGLNTEAFF.

This CDR3 reads CASSQDSGTDTQYF. The DNA of the CDR3 is TGCGCCAGCAGCCAAGATTCGGGCACAGATACGCAGTATTTT. The rearrangement uses TRBV4-1 and TRBJ2-3, with unresolved D. V dropped 0 bases and J dropped 1 base, with 5 bases sitting between them. The CDR3 sequence is 14 residues long. Germline CDR1 MGHRA, CDR2 YSYEKL.

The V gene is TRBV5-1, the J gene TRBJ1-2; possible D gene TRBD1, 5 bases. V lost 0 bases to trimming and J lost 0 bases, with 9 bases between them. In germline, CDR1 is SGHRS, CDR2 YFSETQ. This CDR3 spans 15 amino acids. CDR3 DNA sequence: TGCGCCAGCAGCTTGGTCCCGGGGGCTAACTATGGCTACACCTTC. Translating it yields CASSLVPGANYGYTF.

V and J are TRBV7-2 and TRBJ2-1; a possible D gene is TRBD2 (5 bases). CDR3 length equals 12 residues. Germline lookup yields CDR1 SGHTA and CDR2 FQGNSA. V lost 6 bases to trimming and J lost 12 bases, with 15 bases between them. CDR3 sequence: CASSSAAGLQFF. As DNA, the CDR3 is TGTGCCAGCAGTAGCGCGGCTGGATTGCAGTTCTTC. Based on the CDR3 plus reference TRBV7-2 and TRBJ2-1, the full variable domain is GAGVSQSPSNKVTEKGKDVELRCDPISGHTALYWYRQSLGQGLEFLIYFQGNSAPDKSGLPSDRFSAERTGGSVSTLTIQRTQQEDSAVYLCASSSAAGLQFFGPGTRLTVL.

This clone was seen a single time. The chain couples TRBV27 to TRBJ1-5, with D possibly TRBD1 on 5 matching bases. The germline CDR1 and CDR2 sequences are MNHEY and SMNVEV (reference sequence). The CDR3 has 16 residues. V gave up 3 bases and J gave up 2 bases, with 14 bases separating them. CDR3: CASSFAGLKGNQPQHF. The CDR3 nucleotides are TGTGCCAGCAGTTTTGCGGGGCTTAAGGGCAATCAGCCCCAGCATTTT.

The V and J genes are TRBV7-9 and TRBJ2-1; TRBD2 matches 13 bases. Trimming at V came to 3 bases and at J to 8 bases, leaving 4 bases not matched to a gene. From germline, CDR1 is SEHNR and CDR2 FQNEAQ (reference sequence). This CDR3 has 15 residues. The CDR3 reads CASSFTSGGADEQFF. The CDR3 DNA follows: TGTGCCAGCAGCTTTACTAGCGGGGGGGCCGATGAGCAGTTCTTC.

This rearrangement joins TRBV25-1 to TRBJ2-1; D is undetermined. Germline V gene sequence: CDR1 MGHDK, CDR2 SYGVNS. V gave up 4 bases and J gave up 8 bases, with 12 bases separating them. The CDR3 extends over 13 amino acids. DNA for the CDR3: TGTGCCAGCAGTGTCTTCCATGGAGATGAGCAGTTCTTC. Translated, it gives CASSVFHGDEQFF.

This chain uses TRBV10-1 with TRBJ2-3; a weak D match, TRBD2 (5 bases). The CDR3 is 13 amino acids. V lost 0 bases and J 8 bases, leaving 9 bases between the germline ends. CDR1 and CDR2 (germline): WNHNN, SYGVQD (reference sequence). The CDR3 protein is CASSESGLPTQYF. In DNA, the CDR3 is TGCGCCAGCAGTGAGTCAGGACTTCCTACGCAGTATTTT.

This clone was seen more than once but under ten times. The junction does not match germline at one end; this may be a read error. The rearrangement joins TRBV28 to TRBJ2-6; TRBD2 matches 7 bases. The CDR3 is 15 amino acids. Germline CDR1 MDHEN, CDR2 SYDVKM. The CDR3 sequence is CASSSPLPGGNVLTF. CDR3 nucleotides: TGTGCCAGCAGTTCTCCTCTTCCGGGGGGCAACGTCCTGACTTTC.

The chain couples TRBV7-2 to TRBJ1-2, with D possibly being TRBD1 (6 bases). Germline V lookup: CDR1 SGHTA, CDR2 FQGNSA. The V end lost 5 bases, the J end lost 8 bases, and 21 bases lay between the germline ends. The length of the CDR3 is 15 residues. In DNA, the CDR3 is TGTGCCAGCAGCGTAAATACAGGGAGTCTCGAAGGCTACACCTTC. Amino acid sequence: CASSVNTGSLEGYTF.

CDR3 residues: CASSHSGTIEAFF. The CDR3 DNA is TGTGCCAGCAGCCACTCCGGGACAATTGAAGCTTTCTTT. V usage is TRBV6-4 and J usage is TRBJ1-1; possible D gene TRBD1, 6 bases. Trimming cost V 6 bases and J 7 bases, with 15 bases left between them. The CDR3 is 13 amino acids. Germline lookup yields CDR1 MRHNA and CDR2 SNTAGT.

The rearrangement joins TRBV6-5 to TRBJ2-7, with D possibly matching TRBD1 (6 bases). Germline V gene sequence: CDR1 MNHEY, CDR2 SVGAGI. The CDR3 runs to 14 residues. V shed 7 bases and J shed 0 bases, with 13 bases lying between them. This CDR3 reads CASTTRDNSYEQYF. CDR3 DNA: TGTGCCAGCACAACCCGGGACAACTCCTACGAGCAGTACTTC.

CDR3 loop: CASSLVGDHEKLFF. The CDR3 DNA sequence: TGCGCCAGCAGCTTGGTCGGGGATCATGAAAAACTGTTTTTT. The rearrangement joins TRBV5-1 to TRBJ1-4; D not resolved. V lost 0 bases and J 6 bases, leaving 9 bases between the germline ends. In germline, CDR1 is SGHRS, CDR2 YFSETQ. CDR3 size: 14 residues.

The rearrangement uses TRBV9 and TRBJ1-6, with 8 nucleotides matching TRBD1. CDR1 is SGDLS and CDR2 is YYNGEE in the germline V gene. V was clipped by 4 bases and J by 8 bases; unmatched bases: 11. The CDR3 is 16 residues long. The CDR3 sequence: CASSFGQGNSDSPLHF. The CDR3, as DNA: TGTGCCAGCAGCTTCGGACAGGGCAACTCCGATTCACCCCTCCACTTT.

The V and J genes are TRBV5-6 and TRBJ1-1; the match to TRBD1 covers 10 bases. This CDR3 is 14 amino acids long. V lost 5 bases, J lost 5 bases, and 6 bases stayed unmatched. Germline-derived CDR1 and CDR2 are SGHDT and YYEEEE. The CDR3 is CASRVGQGNTEAFF. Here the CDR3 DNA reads TGTGCCAGCAGAGTGGGACAGGGGAATACTGAAGCTTTCTTT.

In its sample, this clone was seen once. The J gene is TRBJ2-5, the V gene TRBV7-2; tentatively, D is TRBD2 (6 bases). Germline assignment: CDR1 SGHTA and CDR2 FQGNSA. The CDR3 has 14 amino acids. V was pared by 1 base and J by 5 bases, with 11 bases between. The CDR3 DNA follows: TGTGCCAGCAGCTTAGTACGCGCGGGGGAGACCCAGTACTTC. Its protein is CASSLVRAGETQYF.

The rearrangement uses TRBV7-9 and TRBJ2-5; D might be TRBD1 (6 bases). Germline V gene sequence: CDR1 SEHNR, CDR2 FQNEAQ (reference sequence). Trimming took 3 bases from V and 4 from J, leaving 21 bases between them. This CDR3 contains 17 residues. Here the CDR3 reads CASSLSQGSWSAETQYF. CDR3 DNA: TGTGCCAGCAGCTTGTCCCAGGGGAGTTGGTCGGCAGAGACCCAGTACTTC.